What follows are 30 T cell receptor beta chains derived from one specimen sequenced in a study of glioma-infiltrating T cells. Using RNA template, CDR3s of TCR alpha and beta were amplified with iRepertoire arm-PCR. TCRdb independently ran MiXCR on the multiplex PCR reads; one entry per CDR3 protein. The sample consists of approximately 400,000 distinct CDR3 sequences, roughly 41% of them appearing once. Sequencing input: glioma tissue, nonneoplastic brain tissue, or PBMCs (not recorded which). The receptors originated from a human donor with low-grade glioma or glioblastoma, undergoing nonglioma brain surgery, or in good health (not recorded which).

This clonotype was detected only a few times. V is TRBV24-1 and J is TRBJ2-5; 8 nucleotides agree with TRBD1. Germline CDR1 reads KGHDR; CDR2 reads SFDVKD. With V trimmed by 4 bases and J by 4 bases, 10 bases remained unmatched. The CDR3 spans 16 residues. CDR3 in amino acids: CATSDLGQGRGETQYF. In nucleotides, the CDR3 is TGTGCCACCAGTGACCTCGGACAGGGACGGGGAGAGACCCAGTACTTC.

Only a few counts were recorded for this clonotype. The chain couples TRBV4-1 to TRBJ2-5, with 7 nucleotides matching TRBD1. This CDR3 spans 16 amino acids. CDR1 and CDR2 (germline): MGHRA, YSYEKL. V trimming: 5 bases; J trimming: 4 bases; junction bases outside the gene matches: 13. The CDR3 sequence: CASSDYRGPDPETQYF. For the CDR3, the DNA is TGCGCCAGCAGCGACTACAGGGGCCCTGACCCAGAGACCCAGTACTTC.

The rearrangement uses TRBV7-2 and TRBJ1-1, with D hard to call. Germline assignment: CDR1 SGHTA and CDR2 FQGNSA. The CDR3 has 12 amino acids. Deletions cut 0 bases from V and 14 bases from J, with 13 bases between. CDR3 bases: TGTGCCAGCAGCTTAGCGGAGTACAGTCCATTCTTT. Translated, it gives CASSLAEYSPFF.

With respect to this clonotype: A much larger clone lies a single base off, so this may be a read error. The chain couples TRBV28 to TRBJ2-7, with 7 bases matching TRBD2. The CDR3 is 16 amino acids. The V segment lost 1 base and the J segment 2 bases; nucleotides outside the gene matches: 8. Per the germline V gene, CDR1 is MDHEN and CDR2 is SYDVKM. The CDR3 sequence is CASSLSGTGTTYEQYF. The CDR3 nucleotides read TGTGCCAGCAGTTTATCTGGAACCGGGACTACCTACGAGCAGTACTTC.

This clonotype showed up many times. This chain connects TRBV20-1 to TRBJ2-7, with 12 bases identical to TRBD2. V lost 8 bases and J lost 4; bases outside the gene matches: 3. This CDR3 spans 12 amino acids. Germline-derived CDR1 and CDR2 are DFQATT and SNEGSKA (reference sequence). In DNA, the CDR3 is TGCAGTCTGACTAGCGGGGGTTACGAGCAGTACTTC. This translates into CSLTSGGYEQYF.

The chain carries TRBV7-9 and TRBJ2-5; maybe TRBD1 (6 bases). Between the trimmed V and J ends, which lost 5 bases and 4 bases, there was a span of 14 bases. Germline V gene sequence: CDR1 SEHNR, CDR2 FQNEAQ (reference sequence). The CDR3 length is 14 residues. The CDR3 sequence is CASSPGHGAETQYF. The CDR3 DNA follows: TGTGCCAGCAGCCCGGGACATGGGGCAGAGACCCAGTACTTC. The full variable domain, completed using reference TRBV7-9 and TRBJ2-5, is DTGVSQNPRHKITKRGQNVTFRCDPISEHNRLYWYRQTLGQGPEFLTYFQNEAQLEKSRLLSDRFSAERPKGSFSTLEIQRTEQGDSAMYLCASSPGHGAETQYFGPGTRLLVL.

This clonotype showed up just once. This may come from a read error, since a much larger clone is one base off. The rearrangement joins TRBV7-2 to TRBJ2-7; D may match TRBD1 or TRBD2 (6 bases each). CDR1 SGHTA and CDR2 FQGNSA come from the germline V gene. The CDR3 covers 14 residues. The CDR3 DNA reads TGTGCCAGCAGCGGCAGAGGGGGGTCCTACGAGCTGTACTTC. This codes for CASSGRGGSYELYF.

This clonotype was recorded many times. The chain uses TRBV6-2 or TRBV6-3 and TRBJ2-7; TRBD1 might be the D (6 bases). V dropped 0 bases and J dropped 0 bases, with 18 bases sitting between them. CDR1 MNHEY and CDR2 SVGEGT come from the germline V gene. This CDR3 region has 18 residues. This CDR3 reads CASSYSVPGALSSYEQYF. CDR3 DNA: TGTGCCAGCAGTTACTCAGTTCCAGGGGCGTTAAGCTCCTACGAGCAGTACTTC.

J is TRBJ2-6 and V is TRBV28, with D maybe TRBD1 (5 bases). Trimming pared 3 bases from V and 4 bases from J, leaving 7 bases between. The germline V gene has CDR1 MDHEN and CDR2 SYDVKM. CDR3 length: 14 residues. Here the CDR3 reads CASSLGQGANVLTF. DNA for the CDR3: TGTGCCAGCAGTTTGGGGCAGGGGGCCAACGTCCTGACTTTC.

This clonotype has more than one count but fewer than ten. The V gene is TRBV20-1, the J gene TRBJ2-5; D unclear. Trimming removed 5 bases at V and 2 bases at J, with 9 bases between. CDR3 size: 12 residues. Per the germline V gene, CDR1 is DFQATT and CDR2 is SNEGSKA (reference sequence). The CDR3 here is CSAPPRQETQYF. The DNA of the CDR3 is TGCAGTGCTCCCCCTCGACAAGAGACCCAGTACTTC.

CDR3 DNA sequence: TGTGCCAGCAGTCGGGCTAGCGGGTTCCAAGAGACCCAGTACTTC. Its translation is CASSRASGFQETQYF. V and J are TRBV6-6 and TRBJ2-5, with 8 bases lining up with TRBD2. Germline V gene data show CDR1 as MNHNY and CDR2 as SVGAGI (reference sequence). Trimming took 5 bases from V and 1 from J; bases not matched to a gene: 6. The CDR3 contains 15 residues.

This clonotype is a singleton in its sample. Being one base from a much bigger clone, this may be a read error. The chain recombines TRBV6-5 with TRBJ1-1; 8 bases map to TRBD1. The CDR3 is 16 residues long. Germline V gene data show CDR1 as MNHEY and CDR2 as SVGAGI. The CDR3 reads CASKKTTGAQNAEAFF. The CDR3, as DNA: TGTGCCAGCAAAAAGACGACAGGGGCCCAGAACGCTGAAGCTTTCTTT.

V and J are TRBV4-1 and TRBJ2-3, with D unclear. CDR3 length: 16 amino acids. Germline V gene data show CDR1 as MGHRA and CDR2 as YSYEKL. Trimming stripped 1 base from V and 1 base from J, with 12 bases between. The CDR3 DNA is TGCGCCAGCAGCCAAGGAGGAACGGAAGGCACAGATACGCAGTATTTT. Residues: CASSQGGTEGTDTQYF.

This clonotype was counted at least ten times. The chain employs TRBV20-1 and TRBJ2-3; TRBD2 is a possible D gene (5 bases). Germline CDR1 and CDR2: DFQATT and SNEGSKA (reference sequence). V was pared by 7 bases and J by 2 bases, with 19 bases between. The CDR3 extends over 15 amino acids. In DNA, the CDR3 is TGCAGTGGCGGGCCAGCCGGCGGAACCACAGATACGCAGTATTTT. Translated, it gives CSGGPAGGTTDTQYF.

About this clonotype itself: A read error may explain this, as a much larger clone is one base away. The conserved phenylalanine or tryptophan is not found at the CDR3 terminus, so this likely reflects a read error. The chain joins TRBV6-4 to TRBJ2-7, with 7 bases lining up with TRBD2. CDR3 length equals 15 residues. Germline V CDR1 and CDR2: MRHNA, SNTAGT. Losses at the gene ends were 5 bases for V and 3 bases for J; bases not matched to a gene: 10. The CDR3 DNA is TGTGCCAGCAGTTACCTACCTTGGGGGGGCTACGAGCAGTACCTC. Translated, it gives CASSYLPWGGYEQYL.

The table lists this clonotype with many counts. The chain is built from TRBV27 and TRBJ1-5; D gene uncertain. The CDR3 loop spans 13 amino acids. CDR1 is MNHEY, CDR2 SMNVEV, per germline (reference sequence). Trimming removed 0 bases at V and 7 bases at J, with 7 bases between. CDR3 DNA: TGTGCCAGCAGTTTATCGATCCAACAGCCCCAGCATTTT. It is translated as CASSLSIQQPQHF.

This clonotype was seen many times. This chain joins TRBV6-2 or TRBV6-3 and TRBJ1-1; a weak D match, TRBD1 (5 bases). The length of the CDR3 is 13 residues. V gave up 4 bases and J gave up 5 bases, with 11 bases separating them. Germline CDR1 MNHEY, CDR2 SVGEGT. CDR3 nucleotide sequence: TGTGCCAGCAGTTGGCCGGGACCAACTGAAGCTTTCTTT. This translates into CASSWPGPTEAFF.

The V gene is TRBV24-1, the J gene TRBJ1-5; D not resolved. Germline V CDR1 and CDR2: KGHDR, SFDVKD. With 6 bases removed from V and 0 bases from J, the gap between germline ends came to 14 bases. The CDR3 sequence is 16 residues long. The CDR3, as DNA: TGTGCCACCAGTAATAAGGATTACTATAGCAATCAGCCCCAGCATTTT. It translates to CATSNKDYYSNQPQHF.

This clonotype showed up just a few times. This CDR3 is CASSQGFPGELFF. For the CDR3, the DNA is TGTGCCAGCAGCCAGGGGTTCCCCGGGGAGCTGTTTTTT. The J gene is TRBJ2-2, the V gene TRBV6-1; tentatively, D is TRBD1 (6 bases). The germline CDR1 and CDR2 sequences are MNHNS and SASEGT. V was cut by 6 bases and J by 6 bases, with 11 bases left in between. CDR3 size: 13 residues.

This clonotype occurred once. A much larger clone sits a single nucleotide away, making a read error possible. The chain employs TRBV25-1 and TRBJ1-2; D may be TRBD1 (6 bases). This CDR3 is 13 amino acids long. From germline, CDR1 is MGHDK and CDR2 SYGVNS. The CDR3 region has the DNA TGTGCCAGCAGTGAACGGGGGGGCTATCGCTACACCTTC. This sequence encodes CASSERGGYRYTF.

As to this clonotype: Given a much more abundant clone one base away, this may be a read error. This rearrangement joins TRBV28 to TRBJ2-7; perhaps TRBD1 as D (6 bases). CDR1 is MDHEN and CDR2 is SYDVKM in the germline V gene. This CDR3 has 14 amino acids. CDR3: CGSSFRGSSYEQYF. CDR3 in DNA: TGTGGCAGCAGTTTCAGGGGATCCTCCTACGAGCAGTACTTC.

About this clonotype itself: A junction boundary mismatches the germline segment, possibly from a read error. The chain joins TRBV20-1 to TRBJ1-1; D ambiguous. Germline loops: CDR1 DFQATT, CDR2 SNEGSKA (reference sequence). The CDR3 length is 13 residues. CDR3 region: CGASSDGNTEALF. For the CDR3, the DNA is TGCGGTGCTAGCTCGGACGGGAACACTGAAGCTTTGTTT.

The genes are TRBV20-1 and TRBJ2-1; 9 bases line up with TRBD1. This CDR3 has 14 residues. V trimming: 5 bases; J trimming: 5 bases; junction bases outside the gene matches: 7. Looked up from germline, CDR1 is DFQATT and CDR2 is SNEGSKA (reference sequence). The CDR3 DNA is TGCAGTGCTGACCGGGACAGGGCCCACAATGAGCAGTTCTTC. It codes for CSADRDRAHNEQFF.

In this sample, this clonotype turned up a few times. V usage is TRBV4-2 and J usage is TRBJ2-5; 15 bases line up with TRBD2. CDR3 length: 15 amino acids. Unmatched junction bases numbered 6, after V lost 3 bases and J lost 10 bases. Germline-derived CDR1 and CDR2 are LGHNA and YNFKEQ. The DNA of the CDR3 is TGTGCCAGCAGCCAGGAGGGACTAGCGGGAGGTGTCCAGTACTTC. Translation gives CASSQEGLAGGVQYF.

As to this clonotype: The junction and the germline gene differ at one end; a read error may be behind it. The genes are TRBV20-1 and TRBJ1-4, with TRBD1 matching 7 bases. The CDR3 sequence is 15 residues long. Germline V CDR1 and CDR2: DFQATT, SNEGSKA (reference sequence). The chain's CDR3 is CSAREEGAIAEKMFF. CDR3 sequence (DNA): TGCAGTGCTAGGGAAGAGGGGGCCATCGCTGAAAAAATGTTTTTT.

Comment on this clonotype: A read error may produce the germline difference seen at one junction end. This chain connects TRBV20-1 to TRBJ1-1; D remains ambiguous. There are 12 residues in the CDR3. The germline gives CDR1 DFQATT, CDR2 SNEGSKA (reference sequence). The chain's CDR3 is CSAGRLNAEAFF. CDR3 DNA sequence: TGCAGTGCTGGAAGACTGAACGCTGAAGCTTTCTTT.

Comments on this clonotype: Since a much larger clone is just one base distant, this may be a read error. The rearrangement joins TRBV27 to TRBJ1-2; D gene unclear. V was pared by 4 bases and J by 2 bases, with 23 bases between. CDR3 size: 18 residues. Per germline, CDR1 MNHEY and CDR2 SMNVEV (reference sequence). DNA of the CDR3: TGTGCCAGCAGTTCATCCACCGACGACGGGCACCAGAACTATGGCTACACCTTC. Its translation is CASSSSTDDGHQNYGYTF.

About this clonotype itself: At one boundary the junction diverges from the germline segment, which might be a read error. The chain has TRBV5-1 and TRBJ1-4; D unresolved. Germline assignment: CDR1 SGHRS and CDR2 YFSETQ. The CDR3 covers 16 residues. For the CDR3, the DNA is TGCGCCAGCAGCTTGGGTCAATTTGCAACTAATGTAAAACTGTTTTTT. This gives the protein CASSLGQFATNVKLFF. The whole variable domain, filled in from reference TRBV5-1 and TRBJ1-4, reads KAGVTQTPRYLIKTRGQQVTLSCSPISGHRSVSWYQQTPGQGLQFLFEYFSETQRNKGNFPGRFSGRQFSNSRSEMNVSTLELGDSALYLCASSLGQFATNVKLFFGSGTQLSVL.

The V and J genes are TRBV20-1 and TRBJ2-3; D possibly corresponds to TRBD2 (5 bases). The germline V gene has CDR1 DFQATT and CDR2 SNEGSKA (reference sequence). Trimming removed 2 bases at V and 3 bases at J, with 12 bases between. This CDR3 spans 14 amino acids. The CDR3 region is CSARSGYITDTQYF. The CDR3 region has the DNA TGCAGTGCTAGAAGCGGATACATTACAGATACGCAGTATTTT.

As for this clonotype: One base away lies a much larger clone, so this may be a sequencing read error. V gene TRBV28 combines with J gene TRBJ2-1, with 8 bases fitting TRBD2. CDR3 length: 15 residues. CDR1 MDHEN and CDR2 SYDVKM come from the germline V gene. CDR3 sequence: CAISPRLATNNEQFF. CDR3 DNA sequence: TGTGCCATCAGTCCTCGACTAGCGACTAACAATGAGCAGTTCTTC.